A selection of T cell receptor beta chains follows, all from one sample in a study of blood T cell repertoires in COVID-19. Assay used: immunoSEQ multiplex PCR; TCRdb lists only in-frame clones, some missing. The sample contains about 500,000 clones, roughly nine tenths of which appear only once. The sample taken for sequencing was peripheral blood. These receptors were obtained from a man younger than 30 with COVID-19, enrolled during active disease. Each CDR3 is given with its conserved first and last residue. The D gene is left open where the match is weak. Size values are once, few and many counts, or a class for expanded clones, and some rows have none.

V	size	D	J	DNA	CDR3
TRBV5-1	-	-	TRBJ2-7	TGCGCCAGCCAGGGTTACGACGAGCAGTACTTC	CASQGYDEQYF
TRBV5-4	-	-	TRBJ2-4	TGTGCCAGCAGCTTACTTTCGGTACTGGACAGAGGAAAAAACATTCAGTACTTC	CASSLLSVLDRGKNIQYF
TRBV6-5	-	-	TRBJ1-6	TGTGCCAGCACCCACGGGGTTAGTTCACCCCTCCACTTT	CASTHGVSSPLHF
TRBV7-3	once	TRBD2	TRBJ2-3	TGTGCCAGCAGCTTAGATGGGACTAGCCCAGATACGCAGTATTTT	CASSLDGTSPDTQYF
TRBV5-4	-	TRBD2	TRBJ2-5	TGTGCCAGCAGCCAGGGAGCGGGGGGGCCGGTTAGTGTCCAGTACTTC	CASSQGAGGPVSVQYF
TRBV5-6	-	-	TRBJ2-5	TGTGCCAGCAGCTTGACCGCACCCTACGAGACCCAGTACTTC	CASSLTAPYETQYF
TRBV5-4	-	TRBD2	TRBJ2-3	TGTGCCAGCAGCGATGGTGTAGCGGGGGGGCCGCAGTATTTT	CASSDGVAGGPQYF
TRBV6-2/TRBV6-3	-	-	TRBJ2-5	TGTGCCAGCAGTTACGACAGGCGGGAGACCCAGTACTTC	CASSYDRRETQYF
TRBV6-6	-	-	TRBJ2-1	TGTGCCAGCAGGTTGGAACAGTACAATGAGCAGTTCTTC	CASRLEQYNEQFF
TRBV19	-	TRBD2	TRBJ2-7	TGTGCCAGTAGTGGCGGGAGGAGGAACGAGCAGTACTTC	CASSGGRRNEQYF
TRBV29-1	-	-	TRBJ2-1	TGCAGCGTTGAAGAGTCTAGCACCTACAATGAGCAGTTCTTC	CSVEESSTYNEQFF
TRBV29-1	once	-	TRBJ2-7	TGCAGCGTGCAGGGGGGCCCCTACGAGCAGTACTTC	CSVQGGPYEQYF
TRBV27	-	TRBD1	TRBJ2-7	TGTGCCAGCAGGATTACGGGACAGGGCTACGAGCAGTACTTC	CASRITGQGYEQYF
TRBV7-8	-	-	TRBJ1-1	TGTGCCAGCAGCTTAGGAGGAGGGTTCACTGAAGCTTTCTTT	CASSLGGGFTEAFF
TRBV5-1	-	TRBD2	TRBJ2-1	TGCGCCAGCAGCTTGACAGCGGGGATCTACAATGAGCAGTTCTTC	CASSLTAGIYNEQFF
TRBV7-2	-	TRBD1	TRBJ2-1	TGTGCCAGCAGCCGGGACAGGGGTTGGAATGAGCAGTTCTTC	CASSRDRGWNEQFF
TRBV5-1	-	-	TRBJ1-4	TGCGCCAGCAGCTTTTCCGGGACAAAGGGTGATGAAAAACTGTTTTTT	CASSFSGTKGDEKLFF
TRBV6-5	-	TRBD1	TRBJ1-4	TGTGCCAGCAGTTCAACCGGGACAGGGCTCGAAAAACTGTTTTTT	CASSSTGTGLEKLFF
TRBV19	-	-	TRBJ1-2	TGTGCCAGTAGTATAGTCGCGGGAAACTATGGCTACACCTTC	CASSIVAGNYGYTF
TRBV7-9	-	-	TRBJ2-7	TGTGCCAGCAGCTCTATCGCCTACGAGCAGTACTTC	CASSSIAYEQYF